This T cell receptor (beta chain) was observed in a study of blood T cell repertoires in COVID-19. The CDR3 consists of 15 residues. Germline CDR1 is SEHNR and CDR2 is FQNEAQ (reference sequence). Trimming at V came to 1 base and at J to 8 bases, leaving 6 bases not matched to a gene. This table comes from immunoSEQ multiplex PCR, and its TCRdb copy is limited to in-frame clones, with some not included. The sample includes under 350,000 clones, 80% to 90% of them seen just once. This rearrangement joins TRBV7-9 to TRBJ2-1, with 9 bases identical to TRBD2. Sequencing input: peripheral blood. The receptor was derived from a woman between 65 and 79 years old with acute or convalescent COVID-19. The CDR3 bases are TGTGCCAGCAGCTTAGGAGCGGGGGGAACCCATGAGCAGTTCTTC. Translated: CASSLGAGGTHEQFF.